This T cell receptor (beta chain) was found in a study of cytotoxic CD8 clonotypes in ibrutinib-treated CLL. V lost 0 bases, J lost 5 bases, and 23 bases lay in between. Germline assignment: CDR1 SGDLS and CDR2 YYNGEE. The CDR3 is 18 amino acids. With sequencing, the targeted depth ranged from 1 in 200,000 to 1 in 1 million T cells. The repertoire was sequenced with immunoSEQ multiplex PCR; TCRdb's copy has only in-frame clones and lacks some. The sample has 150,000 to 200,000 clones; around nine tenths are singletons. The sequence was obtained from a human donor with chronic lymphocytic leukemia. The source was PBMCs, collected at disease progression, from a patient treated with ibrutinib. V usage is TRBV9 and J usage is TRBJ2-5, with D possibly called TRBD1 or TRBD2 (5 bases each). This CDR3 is CASSVGFLGERWRETQYF. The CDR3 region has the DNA TGTGCCAGCAGCGTAGGTTTCTTGGGGGAGAGGTGGAGGGAGACCCAGTACTTC.